The 11 T cell receptor beta chains below were found in one sample sequenced in a study of blood T cell repertoires in COVID-19. Using immunoSEQ multiplex PCR, the repertoire was profiled, and TCRdb retains in-frame clones only, with some absent. The data contain hundreds of thousands of clones, 88% of them singletons. The specimen sequenced was PBMCs or T cells enriched from blood (not recorded which). The receptors were gathered from a woman aged 50 to 65 who had recovered from COVID-19.

The genes are TRBV4-3 and TRBJ2-3; D perhaps matches TRBD2 (6 bases). Germline V CDR1 and CDR2: LGHNA, YSLEER. Trimming pared 2 bases from V and 4 bases from J, leaving 16 bases between. The CDR3 runs to 16 residues. CDR3 region: CASSQRWAQRADTQYF. For the CDR3, the DNA is TGCGCCAGCAGCCAACGGTGGGCGCAGCGGGCAGATACGCAGTATTTT.

In this sample, this clone turned up a few times. V gene TRBV5-1 combines with J gene TRBJ2-7; 10 positions agree with TRBD2. From germline, CDR1 is SGHRS and CDR2 YFSETQ. V was clipped by 0 bases and J by 0 bases; unmatched bases: 9. The CDR3 is 18 amino acids. The CDR3 reads CASSLGASGSTLSYEQYF. CDR3 nucleotide sequence: TGCGCCAGCAGCTTGGGAGCTAGCGGGAGTACGCTCTCCTACGAGCAGTACTTC.

The CDR3: CASSMDRVSPLHF. CDR3 bases: TGTGCCAGCAGTATGGACAGGGTCTCACCCCTCCACTTT. The rearrangement links TRBV7-9 to TRBJ1-6; TRBD1 matches at 8 bases. The CDR3 extends over 13 amino acids. Trimming removed 6 bases from V and 10 bases from J; junction bases left unmatched: 5. The germline V gene encodes CDR1 SEHNR and CDR2 FQNEAQ (reference sequence).

This sequence joins TRBV5-4 and TRBJ2-2, with a possible D match to TRBD1 (7 bases). V gave up 3 bases and J gave up 2 bases, with 14 bases separating them. The CDR3 has 16 residues. Germline CDR1 is SGHNT and CDR2 is YYREEE (reference sequence). For the CDR3, the DNA is TGTGCCAGCAGCTCCTCGCGGGACAGTAACACCGGGGAGCTGTTTTTT. Translated: CASSSSRDSNTGELFF.

V and J are TRBV6-2 or TRBV6-3 and TRBJ2-2; maybe TRBD1 (6 bases). With 5 bases removed from V and 0 bases from J, the gap between germline ends came to 10 bases. The CDR3 extends over 15 amino acids. From germline, CDR1 is MNHEY and CDR2 SVGEGT. The CDR3 region has the DNA TGTGCCAGCAGTCCCGGGACATCGAACACCGGGGAGCTGTTTTTT. Its protein is CASSPGTSNTGELFF.

The chain couples TRBV2 to TRBJ1-2; 7 bases line up with TRBD1. Germline lookup yields CDR1 SNHLY and CDR2 FYNNEI. The CDR3 runs 12 residues. Unmatched junction bases numbered 4, after V lost 5 bases and J lost 7 bases. CDR3 in amino acids: CASSRDRAGYTF. In DNA form, the CDR3 reads TGTGCCAGCAGTCGCGACAGGGCTGGCTACACCTTC. Full variable domain (remainder filled in from reference TRBV2 and TRBJ1-2): EPEVTQTPSHQVTQMGQEVILRCVPISNHLYFYWYRQILGQKVEFLVSFYNNEISEKSEIFDDQFSVERPDGSNFTLKIRSTKLEDSAMYFCASSRDRAGYTFGSGTRLTVV.

The chain has TRBV2 and TRBJ2-3; the D is unclear. Germline-derived CDR1 and CDR2 are SNHLY and FYNNEI. This CDR3 comprises 14 residues. V dropped 4 bases and J dropped 1 base, with 9 bases sitting between them. The CDR3 protein is CASSVLLGTDTQYF. The CDR3 DNA sequence: TGTGCCAGCAGTGTACTACTCGGCACAGATACGCAGTATTTT.

The chain uses TRBV6-6 and TRBJ1-2; D is perhaps TRBD1 (5 bases). V was cut by 2 bases and J by 2 bases, with 15 bases left in between. The CDR3 consists of 16 residues. Germline V gene lookup returns CDR1 MNHNY and CDR2 SVGAGI (reference sequence). CDR3 protein: CASSYTPTDLNYGYTF. The CDR3 DNA reads TGTGCCAGCAGTTACACACCGACAGATTTAAACTATGGCTACACCTTC.

This CDR3 reads CASSSGTGTANTEAFF. CDR3 nucleotides: TGTGCCAGCTCATCCGGGACAGGGACGGCGAACACTGAAGCTTTCTTT. V gene TRBV18 combines with J gene TRBJ1-1, with 9 bases lining up with TRBD1. V was clipped by 5 bases and J by 1 base; unmatched bases: 8. Per germline, CDR1 KGHSH and CDR2 LQKENI. The CDR3 has 16 amino acids.

V is TRBV7-2 and J is TRBJ1-2; 7 bases match TRBD1. The CDR3 totals 18 residues. The germline gives CDR1 SGHTA, CDR2 FQGNSA. V was clipped by 3 bases and J by 1 base; unmatched bases: 14. CDR3 DNA: TGTGCCAGCAGCTTGGGGTCGACGCCGGGACAGAATAACTATGGCTACACCTTC. Its protein is CASSLGSTPGQNNYGYTF.

This clone was counted once. The chain employs TRBV28 and TRBJ2-1; TRBD1 aligns across 7 bases. CDR1 and CDR2 (germline): MDHEN, SYDVKM. The CDR3 consists of 16 residues. V trimming: 6 bases; J trimming: 0 bases; junction bases outside the gene matches: 8. DNA of the CDR3: TGTGCCAGCAGCTCCGGACAGGCAAGCTCCTACAATGAGCAGTTCTTC. Translated: CASSSGQASSYNEQFF.